This is a list of T cell receptor beta chains from one sample in a study of blood T cell repertoires in COVID-19. Method: immunoSEQ multiplex PCR; TCRdb's copy keeps in-frame clones and lacks some. The repertoire consists of about 440,000 clones, with 70% to 90% occurring once and the leading ten covering roughly 12%. Sequencing was carried out using peripheral blood. The receptors shown here come from a woman aged 50 to 65 with COVID-19, enrolled during active disease. Both conserved end residues are part of each CDR3. A D gene is named only where the DNA matches it firmly. A row's size may be missing; if present it is once, few, many or a size class.

j_call clone_size d_call cdr3_length v_call cdr3_nt cdr3_aa
TRBJ1-1 NA NA 13 TRBV9 TGTGCCAGCAGCCTCGGACAGAACACTGAAGCTTTCTTT CASSLGQNTEAFF
TRBJ1-5 NA NA 16 TRBV3-1/TRBV3-2 TGTGCCAGCAGCCAAGCAAACGGTCCCCTTAATCAGCCCCAGCATTTT CASSQANGPLNQPQHF
TRBJ1-5 NA NA 14 TRBV7-9 TGTGCCAGCAGCCCAGACAGTAGCAATCAGCCCCAGCATTTT CASSPDSSNQPQHF
TRBJ1-2 NA TRBD1 14 TRBV18 TGTGCCAGCTCACCCCCGACAGGGACCTATGGCTACACCTTC CASSPPTGTYGYTF
TRBJ1-2 NA NA 14 TRBV6-1 TGTGCCAGCAGTGAGGGCAGCGAGGGCTATGGCTACACCTTC CASSEGSEGYGYTF
TRBJ2-1 NA TRBD2 14 TRBV7-2 TGTGCCAGCAGCCCCGGGACTAGCGGGGTTAAGCAGTTCTTC CASSPGTSGVKQFF
TRBJ1-5 few NA 12 TRBV7-9 TGTGCCAGCAGCTTACCGGATCAGCCCCAGCATTTT CASSLPDQPQHF
TRBJ1-5 NA NA 14 TRBV19 TGTGCCAGTAGTACGACTTCGGGTAATCAGCCCCAGCATTTT CASSTTSGNQPQHF
TRBJ1-3 NA NA 13 TRBV2 TGTGCCAGCGCCCCGGGGTTCGGAAACACCATATATTTT CASAPGFGNTIYF
TRBJ2-4 NA TRBD2 14 TRBV27 TGTGCCAGCAGTTTGGCGGGGGGAGAAAACATTCAGTACTTC CASSLAGGENIQYF
TRBJ1-1 NA NA 15 TRBV9 TGTGCCAGCAGCGTAGACCAGGGTTTTGTGACTGAAGCTTTCTTT CASSVDQGFVTEAFF
TRBJ2-6 NA NA 13 TRBV6-6 TGTGCCAGCAGCCGGGTGGGGGCCAACGTCCTGACTTTC CASSRVGANVLTF
TRBJ1-2 NA TRBD1 13 TRBV24-1 TGTGCCACCAGGGGACAGGGAGTAAATGGCTACACCTTC CATRGQGVNGYTF
TRBJ1-2 NA NA 11 TRBV20-1 TGCAGTGCTAGGTATAACTATGGCTACACCTTC CSARYNYGYTF
TRBJ1-1 NA TRBD1 14 TRBV5-1 TGCGCCAGCAGCTTGGGTGGGACAGGGATTGAAGCTTTCTTT CASSLGGTGIEAFF
TRBJ2-7 NA NA 13 TRBV28 TGTGCCAGTGAACAGGGACCCTCCTACGAGCAGTACTTC CASEQGPSYEQYF
TRBJ1-1 NA TRBD1 12 TRBV30 TGTGCCCGAGGAACAGGGGGCCCTGAAGCTTTCTTT CARGTGGPEAFF
TRBJ1-6 NA NA 12 TRBV2 TGTGCCAGCAGCGACACATCGACACCCCTCCACTTT CASSDTSTPLHF
TRBJ1-1 once NA 13 TRBV29-1 TGCAGCGTTGGGGCCGCGAAGAACACTGAAGCTTTCTTT CSVGAAKNTEAFF
TRBJ1-6 NA NA 14 TRBV14 TGTGCCAGCAGCTCGGCCCTACGGGGTTCACCCCTCCACTTT CASSSALRGSPLHF
TRBJ1-5 few TRBD1 15 TRBV2 TGTGCCAGCAATCCGGACAGGGCGAGCAATCAGCCCCAGCATTTT CASNPDRASNQPQHF
TRBJ1-2 NA NA 14 TRBV10-3 TGTGCCATCAGTGAATCGGCAGGGGAGTGGGGCTACACCTTC CAISESAGEWGYTF
TRBJ2-2 NA TRBD2 15 TRBV28 TGTGCCAGCAGTATTATAGCGGGGGCGGCCGGGGAGCTGTTTTTT CASSIIAGAAGELFF
TRBJ1-4 NA NA 16 TRBV5-4 TGTGCCAGCAGTGCCGGACAGCCTGCAACTAATGAAAAACTGTTTTTT CASSAGQPATNEKLFF
TRBJ1-5 NA TRBD1 18 TRBV15 TGTGCCACCAGCCGGGGACAGGGTCTATTCTATAGCAATCAGCCCCAGCATTTT CATSRGQGLFYSNQPQHF
TRBJ1-6 NA NA 15 TRBV9 TGTGCCAGCGCGAGGGGGGGCGCTGATAATTCACCCCTCCACTTT CASARGGADNSPLHF
TRBJ2-1 NA TRBD1 15 TRBV2 TGTGCCAGCAGTGAAAAGGGGGCCACCTACAATGAGCAGTTCTTC CASSEKGATYNEQFF
TRBJ1-5 NA TRBD1 14 TRBV30 TGTGCCTGGAGTCTAACAGGGGGCGAACAGCCCCAGCATTTT CAWSLTGGEQPQHF
TRBJ1-1 once NA 11 TRBV6-5 TGTGCCACGACCGGGGACACTGAAGCTTTCTTT CATTGDTEAFF
TRBJ2-1 few TRBD2 16 TRBV5-1 TGCGCCAGCAGCTTGGGAGGGACTAGCGTTTACAATGAGCAGTTCTTC CASSLGGTSVYNEQFF
TRBJ2-1 NA TRBD2 20 TRBV3-1/TRBV3-2 TGTGCCAGCAGCCAAGTAGCGGGGGGTGCCAAAACTAGCTCCTACAATGAGCAGTTCTTC CASSQVAGGAKTSSYNEQFF
TRBJ1-5 few NA 16 TRBV28 TGTGCCAGCAGTTTAGGTACAGCTTATAGCAATCAGCCCCAGCATTTT CASSLGTAYSNQPQHF
TRBJ1-6 once TRBD1 15 TRBV9 TGTGCCAGCAGCGACGGGACAGGGGTTAATTCACCCCTCCACTTT CASSDGTGVNSPLHF
TRBJ1-3 NA TRBD1 14 TRBV27 TGTGCCAGCAGTCAGGGGGCTTCTGGAAACACCATATATTTT CASSQGASGNTIYF
TRBJ2-2 NA TRBD1 20 TRBV24-1 TGTGCCACCAGTGATCGCCCGGGACAGGGATACGCCATCAACACCGGGGAGCTGTTTTTT CATSDRPGQGYAINTGELFF
TRBJ2-1 many TRBD1 15 TRBV6-4 TGTGCCAGCAGTGACGGACAGGGGTACTACAATGAGCAGTTCTTC CASSDGQGYYNEQFF
TRBJ1-5 NA NA 14 TRBV4-2 TGTGCCAGCAGCCCCGGACAGAGCAATCAGCCCCAGCATTTT CASSPGQSNQPQHF
TRBJ1-4 NA NA 14 TRBV7-2 TGTGCCAGCAGCCCTTCTGCAACTAATGAAAAACTGTTTTTT CASSPSATNEKLFF
TRBJ2-7 NA NA 13 TRBV4-1 TGCGCCAGCAGCCTCTCTTTCGAGTACGAGCAGTACTTC CASSLSFEYEQYF
TRBJ1-3 NA NA 12 TRBV9 TGTGCCAGCAACCGACAGGGAAACACCATATATTTT CASNRQGNTIYF
TRBJ2-7 NA TRBD1 14 TRBV6-6 TGTGCCAGCAGCCCCCGGGGACAGACCTACGAGCAGTACTTC CASSPRGQTYEQYF
TRBJ1-1 NA TRBD1 16 TRBV6-1 TGTGCCAGCAGTGATGCGGGACAGGGTGTCAACACTGAAGCTTTCTTT CASSDAGQGVNTEAFF
TRBJ2-3 NA NA 14 TRBV9 TGTGCCAGCAGCTCCCCGAGGGAGCGGAATACGCAGTATTTT CASSSPRERNTQYF
TRBJ1-1 NA TRBD1 13 TRBV10-3 TGTGCCATCAGCAGACAGGGGACCACTGAAGCTTTCTTT CAISRQGTTEAFF
TRBJ1-6 many TRBD1 14 TRBV5-4 TGTGCCAGCAGCTTGGCGCAGGGGGAATCACCCCTCCACTTT CASSLAQGESPLHF